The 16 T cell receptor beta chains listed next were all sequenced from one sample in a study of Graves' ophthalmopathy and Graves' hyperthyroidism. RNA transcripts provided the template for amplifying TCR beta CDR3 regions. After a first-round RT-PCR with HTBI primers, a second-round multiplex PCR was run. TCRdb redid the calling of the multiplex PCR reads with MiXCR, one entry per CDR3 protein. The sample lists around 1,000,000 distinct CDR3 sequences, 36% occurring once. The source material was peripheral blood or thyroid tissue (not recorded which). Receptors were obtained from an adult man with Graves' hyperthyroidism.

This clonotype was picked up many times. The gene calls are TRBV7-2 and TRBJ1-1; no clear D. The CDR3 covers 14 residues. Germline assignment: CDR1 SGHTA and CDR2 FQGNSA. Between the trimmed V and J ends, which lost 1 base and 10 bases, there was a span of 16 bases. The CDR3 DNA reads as TGTGCCAGCAGCTTAGAGGTTACCGCGGGAGGAGCTTTCTTT. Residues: CASSLEVTAGGAFF.

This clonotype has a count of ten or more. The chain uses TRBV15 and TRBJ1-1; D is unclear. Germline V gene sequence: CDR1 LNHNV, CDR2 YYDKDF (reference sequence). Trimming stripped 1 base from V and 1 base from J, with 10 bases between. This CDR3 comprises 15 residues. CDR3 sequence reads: CATSRVSRGNTEAFF. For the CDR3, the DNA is TGTGCCACCAGCAGAGTCTCCCGGGGGAACACTGAAGCTTTCTTT.

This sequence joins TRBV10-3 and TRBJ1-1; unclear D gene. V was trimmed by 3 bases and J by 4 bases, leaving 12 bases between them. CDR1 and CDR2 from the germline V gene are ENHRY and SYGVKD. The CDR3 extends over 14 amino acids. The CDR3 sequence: CAISDQGTITEAFF. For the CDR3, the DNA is TGTGCCATCAGTGACCAAGGAACTATCACTGAAGCTTTCTTT.

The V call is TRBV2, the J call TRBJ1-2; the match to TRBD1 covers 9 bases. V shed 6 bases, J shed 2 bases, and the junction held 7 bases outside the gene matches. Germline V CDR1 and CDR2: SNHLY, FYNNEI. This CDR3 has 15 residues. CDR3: CASRTFGTGNYGYTF. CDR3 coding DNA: TGTGCCAGCAGGACCTTCGGGACAGGGAACTATGGCTACACCTTC. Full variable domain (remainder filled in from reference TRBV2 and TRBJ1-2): EPEVTQTPSHQVTQMGQEVILRCVPISNHLYFYWYRQILGQKVEFLVSFYNNEISEKSEIFDDQFSVERPDGSNFTLKIRSTKLEDSAMYFCASRTFGTGNYGYTFGSGTRLTVV.

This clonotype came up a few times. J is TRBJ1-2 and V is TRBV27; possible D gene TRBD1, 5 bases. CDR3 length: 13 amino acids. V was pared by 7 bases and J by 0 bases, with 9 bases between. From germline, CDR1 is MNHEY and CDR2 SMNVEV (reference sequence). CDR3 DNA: TGTGCCAGCACGGGGCGAGCTAACTATGGCTACACCTTC. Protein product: CASTGRANYGYTF.

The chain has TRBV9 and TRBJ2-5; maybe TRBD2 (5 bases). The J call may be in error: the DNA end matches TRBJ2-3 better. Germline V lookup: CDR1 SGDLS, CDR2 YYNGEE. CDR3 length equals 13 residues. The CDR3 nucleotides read TGTGCCAGCAGCCCAAGGACTGGAGATACGCAGTATTTT. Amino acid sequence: CASSPRTGDTQYF.

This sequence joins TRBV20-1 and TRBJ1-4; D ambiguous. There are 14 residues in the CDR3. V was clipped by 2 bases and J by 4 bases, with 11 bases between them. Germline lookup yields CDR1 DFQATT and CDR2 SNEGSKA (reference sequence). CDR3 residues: CSARRRPLNEKLFF. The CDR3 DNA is TGCAGTGCTAGAAGACGGCCCCTTAATGAAAAACTGTTTTTT.

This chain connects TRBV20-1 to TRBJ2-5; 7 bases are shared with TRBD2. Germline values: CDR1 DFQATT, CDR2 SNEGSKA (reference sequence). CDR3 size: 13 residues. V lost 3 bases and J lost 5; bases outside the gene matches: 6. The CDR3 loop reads CSARGGRRETQYF. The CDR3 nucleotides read TGCAGTGCTAGGGGAGGGCGTCGCGAGACCCAGTACTTC.

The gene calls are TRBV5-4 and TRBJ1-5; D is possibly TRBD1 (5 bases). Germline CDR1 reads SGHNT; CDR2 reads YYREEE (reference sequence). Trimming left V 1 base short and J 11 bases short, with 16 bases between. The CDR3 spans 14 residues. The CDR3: CASSLLGEQETQHF. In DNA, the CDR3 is TGTGCCAGCAGCTTGTTAGGGGAACAAGAGACCCAGCATTTT.

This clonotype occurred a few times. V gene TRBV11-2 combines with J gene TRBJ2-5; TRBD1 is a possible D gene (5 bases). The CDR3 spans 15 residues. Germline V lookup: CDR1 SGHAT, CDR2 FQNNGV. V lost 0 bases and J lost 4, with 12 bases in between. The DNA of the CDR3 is TGTGCCAGCAGCTTAGATACCCCCAGGGCAGAGACCCAGTACTTC. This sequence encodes CASSLDTPRAETQYF.

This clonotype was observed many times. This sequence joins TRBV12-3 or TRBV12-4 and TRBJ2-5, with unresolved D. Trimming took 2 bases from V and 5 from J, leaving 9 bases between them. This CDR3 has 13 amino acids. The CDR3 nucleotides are TGTGCCAGCAGTTTATCCCCCGTGGAGACCCAGTACTTC. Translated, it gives CASSLSPVETQYF.

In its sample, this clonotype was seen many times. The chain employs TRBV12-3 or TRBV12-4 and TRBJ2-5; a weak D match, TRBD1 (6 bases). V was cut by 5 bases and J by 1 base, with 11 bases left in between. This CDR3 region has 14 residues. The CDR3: CASSHDRSQETQYF. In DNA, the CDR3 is TGTGCCAGCAGTCACGACAGGAGCCAAGAGACCCAGTACTTC.

CDR3 coding DNA: TGTGCCCTCCCCGGGACTAGATACGAGCAGTACTTC. It encodes CALPGTRYEQYF. This chain links TRBV7-8 with TRBJ2-7, with 8 bases fitting TRBD2. The V segment lost 11 bases and the J segment 4 bases; nucleotides outside the gene matches: 7. Germline CDR1 reads SGHVS; CDR2 reads FQNEAQ. The CDR3 has 12 amino acids.

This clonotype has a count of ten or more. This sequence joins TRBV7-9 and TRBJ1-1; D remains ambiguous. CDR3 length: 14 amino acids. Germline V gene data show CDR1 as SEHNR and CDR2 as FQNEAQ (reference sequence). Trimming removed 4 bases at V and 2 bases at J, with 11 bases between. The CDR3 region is CASSSFPSNTEAFF. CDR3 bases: TGTGCCAGCAGCTCGTTCCCCAGTAACACTGAAGCTTTCTTT.

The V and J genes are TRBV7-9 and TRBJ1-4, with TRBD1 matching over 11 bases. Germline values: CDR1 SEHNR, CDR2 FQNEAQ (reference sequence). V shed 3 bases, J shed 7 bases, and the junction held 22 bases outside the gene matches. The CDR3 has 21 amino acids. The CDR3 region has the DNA TGTGCCAGCAGCTTGCCGGCCACAGGGGAATGGGACAGGGGGTCGGGTGAAAAACTGTTTTTT. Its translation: CASSLPATGEWDRGSGEKLFF.

CDR3 region: CSLGTGVTEAFF. CDR3 DNA sequence: TGCAGCCTTGGGACAGGGGTAACTGAAGCTTTCTTT. The V call is TRBV29-1, the J call TRBJ1-1, with 10 nucleotides matching TRBD1. Germline lookup yields CDR1 SQVTM and CDR2 ANQGSEA. The junction had 5 bases not matched to a gene; V was cut back by 8 bases and J by 5 bases. The CDR3 has 12 residues.